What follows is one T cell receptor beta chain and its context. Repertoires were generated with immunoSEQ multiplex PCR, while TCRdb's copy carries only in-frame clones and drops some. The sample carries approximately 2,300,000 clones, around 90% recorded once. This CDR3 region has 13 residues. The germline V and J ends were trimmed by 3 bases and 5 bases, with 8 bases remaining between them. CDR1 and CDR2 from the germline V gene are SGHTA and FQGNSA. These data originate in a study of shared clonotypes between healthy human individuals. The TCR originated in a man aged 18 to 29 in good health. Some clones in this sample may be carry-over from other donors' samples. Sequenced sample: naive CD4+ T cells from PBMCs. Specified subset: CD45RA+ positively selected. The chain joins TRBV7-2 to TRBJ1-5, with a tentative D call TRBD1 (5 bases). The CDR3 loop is CASSLGGYQPQHF. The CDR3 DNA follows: TGTGCCAGCAGCTTGGGGGGGTATCAGCCCCAGCATTTT.